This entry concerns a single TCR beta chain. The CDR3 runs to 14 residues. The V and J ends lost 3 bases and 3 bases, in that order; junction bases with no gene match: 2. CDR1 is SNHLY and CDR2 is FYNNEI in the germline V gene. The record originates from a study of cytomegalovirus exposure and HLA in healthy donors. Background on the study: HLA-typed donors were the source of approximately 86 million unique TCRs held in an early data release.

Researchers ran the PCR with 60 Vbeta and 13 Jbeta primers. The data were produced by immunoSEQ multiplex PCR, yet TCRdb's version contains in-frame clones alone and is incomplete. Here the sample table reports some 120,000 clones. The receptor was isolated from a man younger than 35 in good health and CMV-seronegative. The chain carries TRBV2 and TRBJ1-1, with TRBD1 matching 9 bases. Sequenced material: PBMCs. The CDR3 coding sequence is TGTGCCAGCAGTGATGGGACAGGGTACACTGAAGCTTTCTTT. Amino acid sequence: CASSDGTGYTEAFF.